A selection of T cell receptor beta chains follows, all from one sample in a study of identical twins. Each CDR3 protein gets one entry after TCRdb re-called the 5' RACE reads with MiXCR. The sample includes approximately 260,000 distinct CDR3 sequences, about 8.3% seen only once; the top ten take approximately 3%. The same data also went into a second study, on yellow fever vaccine responses in identical twins.

Sample: CD8+ T cells sorted from blood. These receptors were obtained from a woman between 18 and 29 years old in good health. The CDR3 runs from the conserved cysteine through the conserved F or W. A D gene is named only where the DNA matches it firmly. Size values are once, few and many counts, or a class for expanded clones, and some rows have none.

j_gene: TRBJ2-1
abundance: NA
v_gene: TRBV4-2
d_gene: TRBD2
CDR3aa: CASSQGLAGPEQFF
CDR3nt: TGTGCCAGCAGCCAAGGGCTAGCGGGACCTGAGCAGTTCTTC

j_gene: TRBJ2-7
abundance: few
v_gene: TRBV28
d_gene: TRBD1
CDR3aa: CASSRAIRDRGQRSSYEQYF
CDR3nt: TGTGCCAGCAGTCGAGCGATCCGGGACAGGGGGCAAAGGAGCTCCTACGAGCAGTACTTC

j_gene: TRBJ2-1
abundance: NA
v_gene: TRBV5-6
d_gene: NA
CDR3aa: CASSLVLGNEQFF
CDR3nt: TGTGCCAGCAGCTTGGTCCTTGGCAATGAGCAGTTCTTC

j_gene: TRBJ2-1
abundance: few
v_gene: TRBV3-1
d_gene: TRBD2
CDR3aa: CASSQGLAGGPLYNEQFF
CDR3nt: TGTGCCAGCAGCCAAGGCCTAGCGGGAGGGCCATTGTACAATGAGCAGTTCTTC

j_gene: TRBJ2-4
abundance: few
v_gene: TRBV20-1
d_gene: NA
CDR3aa: CSATDDAGNIQYF
CDR3nt: TGCAGTGCTACCGATGACGCGGGGAACATTCAGTACTTC

j_gene: TRBJ2-5
abundance: few
v_gene: TRBV6-1
d_gene: NA
CDR3aa: CASSPLGAYEETQYF
CDR3nt: TGTGCCAGCAGTCCCCTTGGGGCGTATGAAGAGACCCAGTACTTC

j_gene: TRBJ2-7
abundance: NA
v_gene: TRBV7-2
d_gene: NA
CDR3aa: CAGQTYEQYF
CDR3nt: TGTGCCGGACAGACCTACGAGCAGTACTTC

j_gene: TRBJ2-3
abundance: many
v_gene: TRBV9
d_gene: NA
CDR3aa: CASSVERATDTQYF
CDR3nt: TGTGCCAGCAGCGTAGAGAGGGCCACAGATACGCAGTATTTT

j_gene: TRBJ2-7
abundance: many
v_gene: TRBV12-3/TRBV12-4
d_gene: TRBD1
CDR3aa: CASTETGSYEQYF
CDR3nt: TGTGCCAGCACCGAGACAGGGTCCTACGAGCAGTACTTC

j_gene: TRBJ2-7
abundance: few
v_gene: TRBV6-1
d_gene: NA
CDR3aa: CASSRLEIPYEQYF
CDR3nt: TGTGCCAGCAGTCGACTAGAAATTCCCTACGAGCAGTACTTC

j_gene: TRBJ2-1
abundance: many
v_gene: TRBV7-9
d_gene: TRBD2
CDR3aa: CASSPLWGRDVNEQFF
CDR3nt: TGTGCCAGCAGCCCCCTATGGGGGAGGGATGTTAATGAGCAGTTCTTC

j_gene: TRBJ2-5
abundance: few
v_gene: TRBV7-7
d_gene: TRBD2
CDR3aa: CASSPGLAGERETQYF
CDR3nt: TGTGCTAGCAGCCCCGGACTGGCGGGGGAGCGAGAGACCCAGTACTTC

j_gene: TRBJ2-1
abundance: many
v_gene: TRBV20-1
d_gene: TRBD2
CDR3aa: CSARGTSGDFNEQFF
CDR3nt: TGCAGTGCTAGGGGAACTAGCGGGGACTTCAATGAGCAGTTCTTC

j_gene: TRBJ2-7
abundance: NA
v_gene: TRBV20-1
d_gene: NA
CDR3aa: CSAAGRGLDEQYF
CDR3nt: TGCAGTGCCGCCGGCAGGGGTCTAGACGAGCAGTACTTC

j_gene: TRBJ1-5
abundance: many
v_gene: TRBV4-2
d_gene: NA
CDR3aa: CASSQGESGISNQPQHF
CDR3nt: TGTGCCAGCAGCCAAGGTGAATCGGGGATTAGCAATCAGCCCCAGCATTTT

j_gene: TRBJ1-6
abundance: many
v_gene: TRBV27
d_gene: NA
CDR3aa: CASSINRDGGRRANSPLHF
CDR3nt: TGTGCCAGCAGTATTAACCGGGACGGAGGGAGGAGAGCTAATTCACCCCTCCACTTT

j_gene: TRBJ2-1
abundance: few
v_gene: TRBV5-8
d_gene: NA
CDR3aa: CASSLPVNEQFF
CDR3nt: TGTGCCAGCAGCTTGCCGGTCAATGAGCAGTTCTTC

j_gene: TRBJ2-1
abundance: few
v_gene: TRBV28
d_gene: NA
CDR3aa: CASSLEAELYNEQFF
CDR3nt: TGTGCCAGCAGTTTAGAAGCGGAGCTCTACAATGAGCAGTTCTTC

j_gene: TRBJ2-5
abundance: NA
v_gene: TRBV3-1
d_gene: TRBD2
CDR3aa: CASSREYPTSRETQYF
CDR3nt: TGTGCCAGCAGCCGGGAGTACCCGACTAGCAGGGAGACCCAGTACTTC

j_gene: TRBJ2-7
abundance: few
v_gene: TRBV10-3
d_gene: TRBD2
CDR3aa: CAISDPGLAGGTYEQYF
CDR3nt: TGTGCCATCAGTGACCCCGGGCTAGCGGGGGGAACCTACGAGCAGTACTTC

j_gene: TRBJ1-1
abundance: many
v_gene: TRBV5-1
d_gene: NA
CDR3aa: CASSLGGRNTEAFF
CDR3nt: TGCGCCAGCAGCTTGGGGGGCCGGAACACTGAAGCTTTCTTT

j_gene: TRBJ2-7
abundance: NA
v_gene: TRBV7-2
d_gene: TRBD1
CDR3aa: CASSFYRGVGYEQYF
CDR3nt: TGTGCCAGCAGCTTTTACAGGGGTGTAGGCTACGAGCAGTACTTC

j_gene: TRBJ2-7
abundance: many
v_gene: TRBV24-1
d_gene: TRBD1
CDR3aa: CATSDPRMAQGDEQYF
CDR3nt: TGTGCCACCAGTGATCCCCGGATGGCGCAGGGGGACGAGCAGTACTTC

j_gene: TRBJ2-1
abundance: NA
v_gene: TRBV12-3/TRBV12-4
d_gene: TRBD1
CDR3aa: CASSPNTGTGAGGNEQFF
CDR3nt: TGTGCCAGCAGTCCGAATACCGGGACAGGGGCTGGGGGAAATGAGCAGTTCTTC

j_gene: TRBJ2-5
abundance: NA
v_gene: TRBV3-1
d_gene: NA
CDR3aa: CASRSLVGTQYF
CDR3nt: TGTGCCAGCAGGTCGTTGGTCGGGACCCAGTACTTC

j_gene: TRBJ2-7
abundance: many
v_gene: TRBV4-3
d_gene: NA
CDR3aa: CASSQDPGHSYEQYF
CDR3nt: TGCGCCAGCAGCCAAGATCCGGGACACTCCTACGAGCAGTACTTC

j_gene: TRBJ2-3
abundance: NA
v_gene: TRBV7-3
d_gene: TRBD2
CDR3aa: CASSLESGGAQDTQYF
CDR3nt: TGTGCCAGCAGCTTAGAGAGCGGGGGGGCTCAGGATACGCAGTATTTT

j_gene: TRBJ2-1
abundance: many
v_gene: TRBV7-8
d_gene: NA
CDR3aa: CASSLTDREHEQFF
CDR3nt: TGTGCCAGCAGCTTAACAGATAGGGAGCATGAGCAGTTCTTC

j_gene: TRBJ1-1
abundance: NA
v_gene: TRBV12-3/TRBV12-4
d_gene: TRBD1
CDR3aa: CASSFYRDSPEAFF
CDR3nt: TGTGCCAGCAGTTTTTACCGGGACAGCCCTGAAGCTTTCTTT

j_gene: TRBJ2-3
abundance: NA
v_gene: TRBV28
d_gene: TRBD2
CDR3aa: CASSTPPGLGRDTQYF
CDR3nt: TGTGCCAGCAGTACCCCTCCGGGACTAGGGAGAGATACGCAGTATTTT

j_gene: TRBJ2-5
abundance: NA
v_gene: TRBV25-1
d_gene: NA
CDR3aa: CASRPASAGLLSRTQYF
CDR3nt: TGTGCCAGCAGGCCCGCTTCGGCGGGGCTCCTATCTCGGACCCAGTACTTC

j_gene: TRBJ2-7
abundance: many
v_gene: TRBV12-3/TRBV12-4
d_gene: NA
CDR3aa: CASSPPDFHEQYF
CDR3nt: TGTGCCAGCAGTCCGCCCGACTTCCACGAGCAGTACTTC

j_gene: TRBJ2-1
abundance: few
v_gene: TRBV21-1
d_gene: NA
CDR3aa: CASSNTQGKAWDNEQFF
CDR3nt: TGTGCCAGCAGCAACACTCAGGGTAAGGCTTGGGACAATGAGCAGTTCTTC

j_gene: TRBJ1-6
abundance: NA
v_gene: TRBV7-3
d_gene: NA
CDR3aa: CASSGVYNSPLHF
CDR3nt: TGTGCCAGCAGCGGGGTTTATAATTCACCCCTCCACTTT

j_gene: TRBJ2-7
abundance: NA
v_gene: TRBV27
d_gene: NA
CDR3aa: CASSFRAGAGEQYF
CDR3nt: TGTGCCAGCAGTTTCCGGGCGGGGGCGGGAGAGCAGTACTTC

j_gene: TRBJ1-1
abundance: many
v_gene: TRBV7-9
d_gene: NA
CDR3aa: CASSLASGGENTEAFF
CDR3nt: TGTGCCAGCAGCTTAGCGAGCGGCGGAGAGAACACTGAAGCTTTCTTT

j_gene: TRBJ2-7
abundance: NA
v_gene: TRBV27
d_gene: NA
CDR3aa: CASSGPQDSSYEQYF
CDR3nt: TGTGCCAGCAGTGGGCCCCAGGACAGCTCCTACGAGCAGTACTTC

j_gene: TRBJ2-1
abundance: NA
v_gene: TRBV7-9
d_gene: TRBD1
CDR3aa: CASSSHRDRGYNEQFF
CDR3nt: TGTGCCAGCAGCTCCCACCGGGACAGGGGTTACAATGAGCAGTTCTTC

j_gene: TRBJ2-1
abundance: many
v_gene: TRBV6-5
d_gene: NA
CDR3aa: CASSLASEQFF
CDR3nt: TGTGCCAGCAGCTTAGCGAGTGAGCAGTTCTTC

j_gene: TRBJ2-7
abundance: few
v_gene: TRBV12-3/TRBV12-4
d_gene: NA
CDR3aa: CASTSLAHEQYF
CDR3nt: TGTGCCAGCACCTCCTTAGCCCACGAGCAGTACTTC

j_gene: TRBJ2-1
abundance: many
v_gene: TRBV29-1
d_gene: TRBD2
CDR3aa: CSVRTSGGANEQFF
CDR3nt: TGCAGCGTCAGGACTAGCGGAGGGGCCAATGAGCAGTTCTTC

j_gene: TRBJ2-3
abundance: NA
v_gene: TRBV12-3/TRBV12-4
d_gene: NA
CDR3aa: CASTSLVLDNTNTQYF
CDR3nt: TGTGCCAGCACGTCGTTGGTTCTAGACAACACAAATACGCAGTATTTT

j_gene: TRBJ1-2
abundance: many
v_gene: TRBV29-1
d_gene: NA
CDR3aa: CSVVGGSSYGYTF
CDR3nt: TGCAGCGTTGTAGGTGGCAGCTCCTATGGCTACACCTTC

j_gene: TRBJ1-1
abundance: NA
v_gene: TRBV6-5
d_gene: NA
CDR3aa: CASSYSGGAFF
CDR3nt: TGTGCCAGCAGTTACTCCGGTGGAGCTTTCTTT

j_gene: TRBJ2-7
abundance: NA
v_gene: TRBV25-1
d_gene: NA
CDR3aa: CASSADTNSGTENYEQYF
CDR3nt: TGTGCCAGCAGTGCAGACACAAACTCCGGGACGGAAAATTACGAGCAGTACTTC

j_gene: TRBJ2-3
abundance: many
v_gene: TRBV7-9
d_gene: NA
CDR3aa: CASSLQTALADTQYF
CDR3nt: TGTGCCAGCAGCTTACAGACGGCACTCGCAGATACGCAGTATTTT

j_gene: TRBJ2-7
abundance: few
v_gene: TRBV29-1
d_gene: NA
CDR3aa: CSVVGDEQYF
CDR3nt: TGCAGCGTTGTAGGGGACGAGCAGTACTTC

j_gene: TRBJ2-7
abundance: many
v_gene: TRBV5-1
d_gene: TRBD1
CDR3aa: CASSFTGGPYEQYF
CDR3nt: TGCGCCAGCAGCTTCACAGGGGGACCCTACGAGCAGTACTTC

j_gene: TRBJ2-7
abundance: few
v_gene: TRBV20-1
d_gene: NA
CDR3aa: CSARDLSGQAYEQYF
CDR3nt: TGCAGTGCTAGAGACCTATCTGGACAAGCCTACGAGCAGTACTTC

j_gene: TRBJ2-3
abundance: few
v_gene: TRBV27
d_gene: NA
CDR3aa: CASSPGGPMRTDTQYF
CDR3nt: TGTGCCAGCAGTCCTGGGGGTCCTATGCGCACAGATACGCAGTATTTT

j_gene: TRBJ2-1
abundance: few
v_gene: TRBV12-3/TRBV12-4
d_gene: TRBD2
CDR3aa: CASSLLWSLAGAAEQFF
CDR3nt: TGTGCCAGCAGTTTATTATGGTCCCTAGCGGGGGCTGCTGAGCAGTTCTTC

j_gene: TRBJ2-2
abundance: NA
v_gene: TRBV10-3
d_gene: NA
CDR3aa: CAILDHNTGELFF
CDR3nt: TGTGCCATCCTTGATCATAACACCGGGGAGCTGTTTTTT

j_gene: TRBJ2-3
abundance: few
v_gene: TRBV24-1
d_gene: NA
CDR3aa: CATSDSEGYRTDTQYF
CDR3nt: TGTGCCACCAGTGATTCGGAGGGATACCGCACAGATACGCAGTATTTT

j_gene: TRBJ1-1
abundance: NA
v_gene: TRBV7-6
d_gene: TRBD1
CDR3aa: CASSSRQGVVGTEAFF
CDR3nt: TGTGCCAGCAGCTCTCGACAGGGAGTGGTCGGCACTGAAGCTTTCTTT